Below are 25 T cell receptor beta chains sequenced from a single sample in a study of Ad26.COV2.S vaccination and SARS-CoV-2 variants. Treatment here: about 20 received Ad26.COV2.S at low or high dose, single or two shots; about 5 received placebo; per-sample allocation not given. Sampling took place 63 days after the first vaccine or placebo injection. The protocol was immunoSEQ multiplex PCR, while the TCRdb copy is restricted to in-frame clones and leaves out a portion. This sample has about 420,000 clones, with 70% to 90% found just once. The input for sequencing was peripheral blood, taken in a trial of Ad26.COV2.S vaccine versus placebo. These receptors came from a person between 18 and 59 years old who received the Ad26.COV2.S COVID-19 vaccine or a placebo.

The chain carries TRBV27 and TRBJ2-7; D may match TRBD1 or TRBD2 (5 bases each). Germline V gene data show CDR1 as MNHEY and CDR2 as SMNVEV (reference sequence). V was clipped by 5 bases and J by 5 bases, with 22 bases between them. This CDR3 has 16 residues. This CDR3 reads CASSPQLGVLQDEQYF. The CDR3 DNA reads TGTGCCAGCAGTCCCCAATTGGGGGTTTTGCAGGACGAGCAGTACTTC.

This clone was recorded only once. The chain has TRBV1 and TRBJ1-3; no check of the table's D call, TRBD1, against the DNA was made. TRBV1 is listed as a pseudogene. The CDR3 is 19 residues long. The DNA for the CDR3 is TGCACCAGCAGCCAAGATCTTAAGGACAGAGCCTACTCTGGAAACACCATATATTTT. It translates to CTSSQDLKDRAYSGNTIYF.

This chain uses TRBV10-3 with TRBJ1-5; tentatively, D is TRBD1 (5 bases). The V end lost 3 bases, the J end lost 4 bases, and 16 bases lay between the germline ends. CDR1 is ENHRY, CDR2 SYGVKD, per germline. The length of the CDR3 is 16 residues. The DNA of the CDR3 is TGTGCCATCAGTGAAGGCAGGGTAGGGTTTAATCAGCCCCAGCATTTT. Amino acid sequence: CAISEGRVGFNQPQHF.

This chain joins TRBV11-2 and TRBJ2-3; 12 nucleotides line up with TRBD2. Trimming at V came to 5 bases and at J to 2 bases, leaving 5 bases not matched to a gene. Germline lookup yields CDR1 SGHAT and CDR2 FQNNGV. There are 16 residues in the CDR3. In DNA form, the CDR3 reads TGTGCCAGCAGCATCCTAGCGGGGGGGTACACAGATACGCAGTATTTT. It specifies CASSILAGGYTDTQYF. The full variable domain, with the rest looked up from reference TRBV11-2 and TRBJ2-3, is EAGVAQSPRYKIIEKRQSVAFWCNPISGHATLYWYQQILGQGPKLLIQFQNNGVVDDSQLPKDRFSAERLKGVDSTLKIQPAKLEDSAVYLCASSILAGGYTDTQYFGPGTRLTVL.

The rearrangement joins TRBV15 to TRBJ2-2; D is uncertain. Trimming took 3 bases from V and 6 from J, leaving 8 bases between them. Germline CDR1 LNHNV, CDR2 YYDKDF (reference sequence). CDR3 size: 13 residues. CDR3 nucleotide sequence: TGTGCCACCAGCAGTTTTCGGGCCGGGGAGCTGTTTTTT. Its protein product is CATSSFRAGELFF.

The chain couples TRBV7-3 to TRBJ1-1; 9 bases fit TRBD1. From germline, CDR1 is SGHTA and CDR2 FQGTGA. The CDR3 sequence is 13 residues long. V dropped 4 bases and J dropped 9; count of bases not matched to a gene: 6. The CDR3 here is CASSSNHRGQAFF. The CDR3 DNA sequence: TGTGCCAGCAGCTCGAACCACAGGGGGCAAGCTTTCTTT.

The rearrangement uses TRBV5-6 and TRBJ2-7, with 9 bases fitting TRBD1. Germline CDR1 SGHDT, CDR2 YYEEEE. The CDR3 runs to 14 residues. Germline trimming cut 1 base from V and 6 bases from J; bases unmatched to any gene: 5. The CDR3 here is CASSLYRGRIEQYF. The CDR3 region has the DNA TGTGCCAGCAGCTTGTACAGGGGGCGGATCGAGCAGTACTTC.

The chain employs TRBV19 and TRBJ2-3; D is perhaps TRBD2 (5 bases). The CDR3 has 14 amino acids. Germline assignment: CDR1 LNHDA and CDR2 SQIVND (reference sequence). V was shortened by 7 bases and J by 3 bases, with 14 bases between the two germline ends. CDR3 nucleotide sequence: TGTGCCAGTATTCCTCGTGGCGGGACAGATACGCAGTATTTT. Amino acid sequence: CASIPRGGTDTQYF.

This clone turned up a few times. This chain connects TRBV5-4 to TRBJ2-7; 7 bases match TRBD2. This CDR3 spans 16 amino acids. CDR1 and CDR2 from the germline V gene are SGHNT and YYREEE (reference sequence). V trimming: 3 bases; J trimming: 2 bases; junction bases outside the gene matches: 11. The CDR3 spells CASSYYPGGGAYEQYF. The DNA of the CDR3 is TGTGCCAGCAGCTATTACCCGGGAGGAGGGGCCTACGAGCAGTACTTC.

This chain connects TRBV28 to TRBJ2-5; D possibly uses TRBD1 or TRBD2 (5 bases each). CDR3 length equals 12 residues. With 3 bases removed from V and 14 bases from J, the gap between germline ends came to 16 bases. Germline V gives CDR1 MDHEN, CDR2 SYDVKM. Here the CDR3 reads CASSFPGRVLYF. As DNA, the CDR3 is TGTGCCAGCAGTTTCCCGGGACGGGTACTTTACTTC.

This clone has only one observation. The sample carries other DNA sequences with the same CDR3. The chain has TRBV7-9 and TRBJ2-1; TRBD2 is a possible D gene (5 bases). V lost 1 base and J 4 bases, leaving 11 bases between the germline ends. CDR3 length: 15 residues. The germline V gene has CDR1 SEHNR and CDR2 FQNEAQ (reference sequence). In DNA form, the CDR3 reads TGTGCCAGCAGCTTAGGGGGAGTTCCGTACAATGAGCAGTTCTTC. It encodes CASSLGGVPYNEQFF.

The chain is built from TRBV5-6 and TRBJ2-7, with TRBD1 matching over 7 bases. The CDR3 totals 14 residues. Trimming took 4 bases from V and 4 from J; bases not matched to a gene: 8. Germline loops: CDR1 SGHDT, CDR2 YYEEEE. CDR3 nucleotides: TGTGCCAGCAGCCCGGGACAGTCTCTTTACGAGCAGTACTTC. Translated, it gives CASSPGQSLYEQYF.

The chain uses TRBV28 and TRBJ2-2; D is unresolved. Between the trimmed V and J ends, which lost 6 bases and 7 bases, there was a span of 6 bases. This CDR3 region has 11 residues. The germline V gene has CDR1 MDHEN and CDR2 SYDVKM. The CDR3 DNA is TGTGCCAGCAGCTCCAGCGGGGAGCTGTTTTTT. Translating gives CASSSSGELFF.

This chain connects TRBV15 to TRBJ2-2, with 7 bases lining up with TRBD1. The CDR3 sequence is 16 residues long. The V and J ends lost 3 bases and 1 base, in that order; junction bases with no gene match: 5. Germline lookup yields CDR1 LNHNV and CDR2 YYDKDF (reference sequence). CDR3 sequence (DNA): TGTGCCACCAGCAGGGATAGGACAGGGAACACCGGGGAGCTGTTTTTT. This encodes CATSRDRTGNTGELFF.

The chain links TRBV7-9 to TRBJ2-2; D possibly matches TRBD1 or TRBD2 (5 bases each). Germline V CDR1 and CDR2: SEHNR, FQNEAQ (reference sequence). This CDR3 region has 17 residues. V lost 1 base to trimming and J lost 1 base, with 13 bases between them. CDR3 sequence reads: CASSLDHGTVNTGELFF. DNA for the CDR3: TGTGCCAGCAGCTTAGACCACGGGACGGTGAACACCGGGGAGCTGTTTTTT.

The rearrangement links TRBV25-1 to TRBJ2-3; 8 bases map to TRBD2. The trim removed 5 bases at V and 3 bases at J, leaving 7 bases unmatched. Germline V CDR1 and CDR2: MGHDK, SYGVNS. CDR3 length: 15 residues. The CDR3 loop reads CASSWSGGLTDTQYF. CDR3 DNA sequence: TGTGCCAGCAGTTGGAGCGGGGGCCTGACAGATACGCAGTATTTT.

V and J are TRBV10-3 and TRBJ1-2; 8 bases agree with TRBD1. CDR1 is ENHRY and CDR2 is SYGVKD in the germline V gene. CDR3 length: 14 amino acids. The junction had 5 bases not matched to a gene; V was cut back by 4 bases and J by 4 bases. The CDR3, as DNA: TGTGCCATCAGTGCCGACAGGGGTGTCTATGGCTACACCTTC. This codes for CAISADRGVYGYTF.

The rearrangement joins TRBV7-3 to TRBJ2-3; 9 nucleotides align to TRBD2. V shed 4 bases and J 5 bases; nucleotides not matched to a gene: 7. The CDR3 sequence is 15 residues long. Germline V gives CDR1 SGHTA, CDR2 FQGTGA. The CDR3 nucleotides read TGTGCCAGCAGCTCCGCTAGCGGGGAGGTAGATACGCAGTATTTT. Translated: CASSSASGEVDTQYF.

The CDR3: CASSQGDRDGYTF. CDR3 coding DNA: TGCGCCAGCAGCCAAGGGGACAGGGATGGCTACACCTTC. The V gene is TRBV4-3, the J gene TRBJ1-2; 9 bases line up with TRBD1. The ends lost 1 base at V and 6 bases at J; junction bases unmatched: 0. The CDR3 runs 13 residues. Germline V gene data show CDR1 as LGHNA and CDR2 as YSLEER.

The chain links TRBV9 to TRBJ1-4, with D tentatively TRBD1 (5 bases). The V end lost 1 base, the J end lost 0 bases, and 22 bases lay between the germline ends. The germline CDR1 and CDR2 sequences are SGDLS and YYNGEE. The CDR3 consists of 20 residues. The DNA of the CDR3 is TGTGCCAGCAGCGTAAAAGAAGAGCTGACAGTTGCCGCAACTAATGAAAAACTGTTTTTT. Protein: CASSVKEELTVAATNEKLFF.

The chain uses TRBV6-1 and TRBJ1-5, with D hard to call. The CDR3 runs to 12 residues. V was shortened by 3 bases and J by 3 bases, with 3 bases between the two germline ends. From germline, CDR1 is MNHNS and CDR2 SASEGT. DNA for the CDR3: TGTGCCAGCAGTGATTTCAATCAGCCCCAGCATTTT. Its translation: CASSDFNQPQHF.

The chain joins TRBV28 to TRBJ1-5; D is undetermined. The CDR3 loop spans 13 amino acids. Germline values: CDR1 MDHEN, CDR2 SYDVKM. Trimming pared 5 bases from V and 7 bases from J, leaving 12 bases between. The CDR3 reads CASSRNSDQPQHF. The CDR3 DNA reads as TGTGCCAGCAGTCGTAATAGCGACCAGCCCCAGCATTTT.

V usage is TRBV6-1 and J usage is TRBJ2-1; the D is unclear. Germline CDR1 reads MNHNS; CDR2 reads SASEGT. CDR3 length: 13 residues. V was cut by 3 bases and J by 0 bases, with 3 bases left in between. Here the CDR3 DNA reads TGTGCCAGCAGTGATGACTCCTACAATGAGCAGTTCTTC. It is translated as CASSDDSYNEQFF.

V and J are TRBV28 and TRBJ2-1; no clear D gene. The germline gives CDR1 MDHEN, CDR2 SYDVKM. This CDR3 spans 15 amino acids. With 3 bases removed from V and 7 bases from J, the gap between germline ends came to 16 bases. The CDR3 region is CASSFGPNYNNEQFF. As DNA, the CDR3 is TGTGCCAGCAGTTTTGGTCCTAATTACAATAATGAGCAGTTCTTC.

V and J are TRBV10-1 and TRBJ1-1; the match to TRBD1 covers 11 bases. The germline gives CDR1 WNHNN, CDR2 SYGVQD (reference sequence). Trimming removed 8 bases from V and 4 bases from J; junction bases left unmatched: 3. CDR3 length: 13 amino acids. The CDR3 coding sequence is TGCGCCAGCCAGGGACAGGGGGGCACTGAAGCTTTCTTT. This gives the protein CASQGQGGTEAFF.